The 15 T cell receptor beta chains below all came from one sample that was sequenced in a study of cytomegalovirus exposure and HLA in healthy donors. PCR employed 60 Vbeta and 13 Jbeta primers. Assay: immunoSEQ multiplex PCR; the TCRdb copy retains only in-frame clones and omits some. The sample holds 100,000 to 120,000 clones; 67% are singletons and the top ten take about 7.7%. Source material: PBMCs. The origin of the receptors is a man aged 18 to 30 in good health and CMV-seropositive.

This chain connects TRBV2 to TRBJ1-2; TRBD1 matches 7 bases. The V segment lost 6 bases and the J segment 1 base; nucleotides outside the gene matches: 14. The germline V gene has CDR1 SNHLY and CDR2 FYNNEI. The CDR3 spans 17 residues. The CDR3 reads CASRDSDRASLNYGYTF. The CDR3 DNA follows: TGTGCCAGCAGGGACAGTGACAGGGCGTCCCTTAACTATGGCTACACCTTC. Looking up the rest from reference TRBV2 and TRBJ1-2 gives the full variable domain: EPEVTQTPSHQVTQMGQEVILRCVPISNHLYFYWYRQILGQKVEFLVSFYNNEISEKSEIFDDQFSVERPDGSNFTLKIRSTKLEDSAMYFCASRDSDRASLNYGYTFGSGTRLTVV.

The CDR3 here is CASSWGQTRDEKLFF. The CDR3 nucleotides are TGTGCCAGCAGTTGGGGACAGACGAGGGATGAAAAACTGTTTTTT. This chain links TRBV7-9 with TRBJ1-4, with TRBD1 matching 7 bases. From germline, CDR1 is SEHNR and CDR2 FQNEAQ (reference sequence). This CDR3 is built from 15 residues. The V gene end was trimmed by 6 bases and the J gene end by 6 bases; junction bases not matched to a gene: 10.

CDR3 protein: CASRQTPGGFAEAFF. The CDR3 nucleotides read TGTGCCAGCAGGCAAACCCCCGGGGGGTTCGCTGAAGCTTTCTTT. The chain links TRBV6-5 to TRBJ1-1; possible D gene TRBD1, 5 bases. Trimming removed 6 bases from V and 6 bases from J, with 20 bases in between. From germline, CDR1 is MNHEY and CDR2 SVGAGI. CDR3 size: 15 residues.

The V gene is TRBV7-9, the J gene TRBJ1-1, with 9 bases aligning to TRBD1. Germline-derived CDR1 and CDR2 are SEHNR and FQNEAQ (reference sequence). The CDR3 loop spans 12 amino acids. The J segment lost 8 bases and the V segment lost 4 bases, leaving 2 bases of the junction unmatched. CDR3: CASSWGQGEAFF. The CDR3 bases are TGTGCCAGCAGCTGGGGACAGGGCGAAGCTTTCTTT.

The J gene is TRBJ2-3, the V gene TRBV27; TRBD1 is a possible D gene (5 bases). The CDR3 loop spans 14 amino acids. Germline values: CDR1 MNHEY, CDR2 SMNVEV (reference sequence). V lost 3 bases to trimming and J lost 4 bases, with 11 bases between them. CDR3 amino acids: CASSFQGLSDTQYF. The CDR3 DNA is TGTGCCAGCAGTTTTCAGGGATTATCAGATACGCAGTATTTT.

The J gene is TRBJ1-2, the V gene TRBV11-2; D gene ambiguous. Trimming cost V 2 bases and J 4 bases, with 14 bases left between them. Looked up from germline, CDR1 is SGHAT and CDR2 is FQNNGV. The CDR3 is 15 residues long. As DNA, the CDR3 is TGTGCCAGCAGCTTAAGTCAACAGCCCGGCTATGGCTACACCTTC. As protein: CASSLSQQPGYGYTF.

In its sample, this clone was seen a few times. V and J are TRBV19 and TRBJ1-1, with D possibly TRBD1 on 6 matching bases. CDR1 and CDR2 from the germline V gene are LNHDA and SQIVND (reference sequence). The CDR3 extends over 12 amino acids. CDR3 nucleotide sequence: TGTGGCACAACAGCAGGGGCTTCTGAAGCTTTCTTT. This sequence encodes CGTTAGASEAFF.

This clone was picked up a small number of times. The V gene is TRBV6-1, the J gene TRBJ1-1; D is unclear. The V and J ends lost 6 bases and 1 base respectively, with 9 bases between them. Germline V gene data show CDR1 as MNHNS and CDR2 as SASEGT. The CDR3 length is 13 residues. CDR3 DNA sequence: TGTGCCAGCAGCCGTCGGGAGAACACTGAAGCTTTCTTT. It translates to CASSRRENTEAFF.

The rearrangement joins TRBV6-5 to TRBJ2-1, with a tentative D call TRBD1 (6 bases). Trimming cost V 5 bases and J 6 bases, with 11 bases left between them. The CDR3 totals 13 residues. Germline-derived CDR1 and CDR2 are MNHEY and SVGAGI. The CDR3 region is CASSLDRINEQFF. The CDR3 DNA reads TGTGCCAGCAGTCTAGACAGGATCAATGAGCAGTTCTTC.

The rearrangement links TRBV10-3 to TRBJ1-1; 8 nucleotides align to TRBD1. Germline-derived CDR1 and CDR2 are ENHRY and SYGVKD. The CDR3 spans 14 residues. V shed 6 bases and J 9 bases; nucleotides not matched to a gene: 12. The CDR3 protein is CAIRETETGGKAFF. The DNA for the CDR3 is TGTGCCATCAGGGAGACCGAAACAGGGGGGAAAGCTTTCTTT.

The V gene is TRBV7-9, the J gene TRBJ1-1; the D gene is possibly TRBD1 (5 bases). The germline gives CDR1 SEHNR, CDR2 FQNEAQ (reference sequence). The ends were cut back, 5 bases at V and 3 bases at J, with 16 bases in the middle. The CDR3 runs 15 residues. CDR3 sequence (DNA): TGTGCCAGCAGCACTAGGGGCCGGGAGCACACTGAAGCTTTCTTT. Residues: CASSTRGREHTEAFF.

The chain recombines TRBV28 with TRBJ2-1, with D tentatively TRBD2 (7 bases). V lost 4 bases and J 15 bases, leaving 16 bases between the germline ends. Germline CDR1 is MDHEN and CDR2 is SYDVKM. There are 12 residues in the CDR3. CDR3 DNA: TGTGCCAGCAGTTCGGGACACGGCGGGGGGTTCTTC. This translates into CASSSGHGGGFF. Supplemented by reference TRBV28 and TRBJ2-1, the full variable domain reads DVKVTQSSRYLVKRTGEKVFLECVQDMDHENMFWYRQDPGLGLRLIYFSYDVKMKEKGDIPEGYSVSREKKERFSLILESASTNQTSMYLCASSSGHGGGFFGPGTRLTVL.

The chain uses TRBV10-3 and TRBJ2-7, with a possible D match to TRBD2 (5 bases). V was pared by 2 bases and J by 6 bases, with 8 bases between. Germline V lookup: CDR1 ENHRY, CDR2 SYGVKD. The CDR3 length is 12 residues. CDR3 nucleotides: TGTGCCATCAGTGAGGGCCGGGGCGAGCAGTACTTC. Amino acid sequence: CAISEGRGEQYF.

Here the CDR3 reads CASSRGAGEQYF. CDR3 coding DNA: TGTGCCAGCAGCCGGGGGGCGGGCGAGCAGTACTTC. The V gene is TRBV5-6, the J gene TRBJ2-7, with D possibly TRBD2 on 7 matching bases. This CDR3 has 12 amino acids. Between the trimmed V and J ends, which lost 4 bases and 6 bases, there was a span of 11 bases. CDR1 and CDR2 (germline): SGHDT, YYEEEE. Supplemented by reference TRBV5-6 and TRBJ2-7, the full variable domain reads DAGVTQSPTHLIKTRGQQVTLRCSPKSGHDTVSWYQQALGQGPQFIFQYYEEEERQRGNFPDRFSGHQFPNYSSELNVNALLLGDSALYLCASSRGAGEQYFGPGTRLTVT.

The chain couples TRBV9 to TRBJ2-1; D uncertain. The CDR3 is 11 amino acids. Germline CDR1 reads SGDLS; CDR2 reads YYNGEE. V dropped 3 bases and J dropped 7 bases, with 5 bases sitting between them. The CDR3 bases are TGTGCCAGCAGCGCAGGTAATGAGCAGTTCTTC. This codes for CASSAGNEQFF.